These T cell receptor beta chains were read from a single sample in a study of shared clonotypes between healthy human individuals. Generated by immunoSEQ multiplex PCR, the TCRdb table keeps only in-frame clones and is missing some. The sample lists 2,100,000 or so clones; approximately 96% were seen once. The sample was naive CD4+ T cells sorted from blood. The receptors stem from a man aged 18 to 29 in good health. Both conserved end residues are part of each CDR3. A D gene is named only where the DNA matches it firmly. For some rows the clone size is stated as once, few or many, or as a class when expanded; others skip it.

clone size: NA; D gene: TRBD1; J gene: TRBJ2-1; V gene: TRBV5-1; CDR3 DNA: TGCGCCAGCAGCCGAGTTACAGGGGGGAGCTCCTACAATGAGCAGTTCTTC; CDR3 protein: CASSRVTGGSSYNEQFF
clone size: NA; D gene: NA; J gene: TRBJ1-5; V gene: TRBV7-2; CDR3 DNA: TGTGCCAGCAGCTCCACGACAGCGGCTTATAGCAATCAGCCCCAGCATTTT; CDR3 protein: CASSSTTAAYSNQPQHF
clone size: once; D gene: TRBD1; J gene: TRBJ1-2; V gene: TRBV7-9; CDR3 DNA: TGTGCCAGCAGCTCCTACGGGACAGGGGGGAGAGGCTACACCTTC; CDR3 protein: CASSSYGTGGRGYTF
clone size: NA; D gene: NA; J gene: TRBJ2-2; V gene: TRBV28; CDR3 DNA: TGTGCCAGCAGTCCCGGGACTCTGAACACCGGGGAGCTGTTTTTT; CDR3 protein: CASSPGTLNTGELFF
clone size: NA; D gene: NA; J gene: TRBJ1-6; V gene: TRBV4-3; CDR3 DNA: TGCGCCAGCAGCCAAGAAGCTGGGGGCTATAATTCACCCCTCCACTTT; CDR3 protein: CASSQEAGGYNSPLHF
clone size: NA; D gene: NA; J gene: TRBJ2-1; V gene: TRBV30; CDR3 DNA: TGTGCCTGCGGGCCGTACAATGAGCAGTTCTTC; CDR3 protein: CACGPYNEQFF
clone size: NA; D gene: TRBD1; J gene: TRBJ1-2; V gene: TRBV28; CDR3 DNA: TGTGCCAGCAGTGCCCCACAGGGGGGATATGGCTACACCTTC; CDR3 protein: CASSAPQGGYGYTF
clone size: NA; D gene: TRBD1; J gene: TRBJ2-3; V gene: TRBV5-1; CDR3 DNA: TGCGCCAGCAGCCCCTGGGGACAGGGTACCACAGATACGCAGTATTTT; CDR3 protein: CASSPWGQGTTDTQYF
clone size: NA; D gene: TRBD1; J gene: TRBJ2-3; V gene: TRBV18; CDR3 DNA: TGTGCCAGCTCAGCTCATACAGGGGGCATGGGAGATACGCAGTATTTT; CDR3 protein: CASSAHTGGMGDTQYF
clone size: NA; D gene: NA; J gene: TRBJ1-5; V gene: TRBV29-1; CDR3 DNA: TGCAGCGTGACTGTGAGAGGGGACAATCAGCCCCAGCATTTT; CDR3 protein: CSVTVRGDNQPQHF
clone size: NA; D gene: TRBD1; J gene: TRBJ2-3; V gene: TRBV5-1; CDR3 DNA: TGCGCCAGCAGCCCCGGACAGGTTAGCACAGATACGCAGTATTTT; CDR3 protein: CASSPGQVSTDTQYF
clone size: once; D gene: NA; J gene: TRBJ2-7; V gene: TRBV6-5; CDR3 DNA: TGTGCCAGCAGTTACTCCTCATTTGCCGAGCAGTACTTC; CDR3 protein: CASSYSSFAEQYF
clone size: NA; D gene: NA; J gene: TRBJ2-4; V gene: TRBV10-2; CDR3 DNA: TGCGCCAGCAGAGATCTTATCCGGGACGCAGCCAAAAACATTCAGTACTTC; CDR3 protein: CASRDLIRDAAKNIQYF
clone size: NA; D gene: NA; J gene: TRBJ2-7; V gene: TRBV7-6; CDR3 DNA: TGTGCCAGCAGCTTACTACCGGATCCCAACGAGCAGTACTTC; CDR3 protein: CASSLLPDPNEQYF
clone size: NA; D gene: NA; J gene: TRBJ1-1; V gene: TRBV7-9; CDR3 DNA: TGTGCCAGCAGTCCAGGCACGACTTCGTTCAACACTGAAGCTTTCTTT; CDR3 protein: CASSPGTTSFNTEAFF
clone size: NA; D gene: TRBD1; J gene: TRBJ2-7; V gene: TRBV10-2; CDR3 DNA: TGCGCCAGCAGTTTGGACAGGGAAAACTACGAGCAGTACTTC; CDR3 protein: CASSLDRENYEQYF
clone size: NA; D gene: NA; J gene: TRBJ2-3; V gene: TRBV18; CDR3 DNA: TGTGCCAGCTCACCAGGGGTCCAGGGGCCAGATACGCAGTATTTT; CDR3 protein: CASSPGVQGPDTQYF
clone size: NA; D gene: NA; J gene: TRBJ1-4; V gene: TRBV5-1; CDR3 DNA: TGCGCCAGCAGCTCCGAGATGACAGGCAGTAATGAAAAACTGTTTTTT; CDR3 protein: CASSSEMTGSNEKLFF
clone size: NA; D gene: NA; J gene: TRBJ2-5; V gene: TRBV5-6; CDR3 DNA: TGTGCCAGCAGCCCCCTCTTGTTAGAGACCCAGTACTTC; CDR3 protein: CASSPLLLETQYF
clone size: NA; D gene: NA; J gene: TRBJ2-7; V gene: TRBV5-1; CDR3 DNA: TGCGCCAGCAGCTTGGTGGGGAAAAGGTCCTACGAGCAGTACTTC; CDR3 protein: CASSLVGKRSYEQYF
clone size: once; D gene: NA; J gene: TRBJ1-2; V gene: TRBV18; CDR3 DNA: TGTGCCAGCTCACCACCGGGGGCAGGATGGGACGGCTACACCTTC; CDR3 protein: CASSPPGAGWDGYTF
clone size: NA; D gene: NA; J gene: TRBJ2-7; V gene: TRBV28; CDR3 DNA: TGTGCCAGCAGTCCCCCCACGAGAGGGCGCGAGCAGTACTTC; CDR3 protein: CASSPPTRGREQYF
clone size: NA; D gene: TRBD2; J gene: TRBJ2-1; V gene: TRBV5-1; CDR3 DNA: TGCGCCAGACTAGCGGGAGGTTGCAATGAGCAGTTCTTC; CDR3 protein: CARLAGGCNEQFF
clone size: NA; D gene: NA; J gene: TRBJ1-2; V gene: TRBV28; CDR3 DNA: TGTGCCAGCATCGAAGGGAGGGCACAGGGCTACACCTTC; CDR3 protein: CASIEGRAQGYTF